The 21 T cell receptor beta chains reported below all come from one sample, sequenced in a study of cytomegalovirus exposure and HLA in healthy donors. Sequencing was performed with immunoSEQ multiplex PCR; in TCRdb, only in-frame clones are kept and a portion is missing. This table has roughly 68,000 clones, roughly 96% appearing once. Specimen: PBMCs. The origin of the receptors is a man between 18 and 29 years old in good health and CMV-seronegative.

The CDR3 spells CASSPTGRGNQPQHF. The CDR3 DNA is TGTGCCAGCAGTCCGACAGGGCGCGGCAATCAGCCCCAGCATTTT. V usage is TRBV28 and J usage is TRBJ1-5, with TRBD1 matching over 7 bases. Germline assignment: CDR1 MDHEN and CDR2 SYDVKM. This CDR3 contains 15 residues. Trimming cost V 5 bases and J 2 bases; bases outside gene matches: 6.

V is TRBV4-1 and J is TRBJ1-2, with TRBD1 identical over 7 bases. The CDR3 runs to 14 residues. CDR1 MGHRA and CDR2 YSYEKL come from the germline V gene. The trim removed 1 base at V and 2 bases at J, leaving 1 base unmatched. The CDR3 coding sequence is TGCGCCAGCAGCCAAGCGACAGGGAACTATGGCTACACCTTC. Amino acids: CASSQATGNYGYTF.

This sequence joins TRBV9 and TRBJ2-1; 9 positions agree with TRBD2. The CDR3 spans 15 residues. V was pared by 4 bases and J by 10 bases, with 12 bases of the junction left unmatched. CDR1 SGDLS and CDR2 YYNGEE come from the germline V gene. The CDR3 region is CASSPPGLAFREQFF. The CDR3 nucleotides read TGTGCCAGCAGCCCCCCGGGACTAGCATTTAGGGAGCAGTTCTTC. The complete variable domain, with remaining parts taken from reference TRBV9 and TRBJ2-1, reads DSGVTQTPKHLITATGQRVTLRCSPRSGDLSVYWYQQSLDQGLQFLIQYYNGEERAKGNILERFSAQQFPDLHSELNLSSLELGDSALYFCASSPPGLAFREQFFGPGTRLTVL.

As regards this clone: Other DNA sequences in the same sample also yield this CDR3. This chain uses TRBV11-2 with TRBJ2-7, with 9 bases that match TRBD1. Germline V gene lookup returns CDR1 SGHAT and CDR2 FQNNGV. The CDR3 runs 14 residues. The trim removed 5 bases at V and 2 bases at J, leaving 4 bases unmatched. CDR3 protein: CASSPGQGAYEQYF. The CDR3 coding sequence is TGTGCCAGCAGCCCGGGACAGGGAGCCTACGAGCAGTACTTC.

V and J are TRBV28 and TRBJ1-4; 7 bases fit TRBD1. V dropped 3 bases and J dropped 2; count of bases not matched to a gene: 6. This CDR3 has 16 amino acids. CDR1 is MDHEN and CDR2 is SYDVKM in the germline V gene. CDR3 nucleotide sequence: TGTGCCAGCAGTTTGTACAGGGGATCTACTAATGAAAAACTGTTTTTT. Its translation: CASSLYRGSTNEKLFF.

CDR3 sequence reads: CATSRYRGRTEAFF. The DNA for the CDR3 is TGTGCCACCAGCCGATACAGGGGGAGGACTGAAGCTTTCTTT. The chain uses TRBV15 and TRBJ1-1, with 8 bases identical to TRBD1. The CDR3 extends over 14 amino acids. After removal of 5 bases from V and 5 bases from J, the junction contained 7 bases not matched to a gene. The germline V gene encodes CDR1 LNHNV and CDR2 YYDKDF (reference sequence).

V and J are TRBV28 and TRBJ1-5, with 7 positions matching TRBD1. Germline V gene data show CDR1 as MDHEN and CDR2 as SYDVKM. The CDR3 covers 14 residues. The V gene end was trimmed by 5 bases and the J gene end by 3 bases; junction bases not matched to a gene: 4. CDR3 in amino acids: CASSPTGFNQPQHF. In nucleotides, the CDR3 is TGTGCCAGCAGTCCGACAGGGTTCAATCAGCCCCAGCATTTT.

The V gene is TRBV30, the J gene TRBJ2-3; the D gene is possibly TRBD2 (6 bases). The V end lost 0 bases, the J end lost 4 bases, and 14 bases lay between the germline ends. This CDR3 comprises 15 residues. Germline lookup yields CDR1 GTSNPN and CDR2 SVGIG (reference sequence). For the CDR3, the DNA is TGTGCCTGGAGTGTTCTGGGCGGGGCATCAGATACGCAGTATTTT. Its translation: CAWSVLGGASDTQYF.

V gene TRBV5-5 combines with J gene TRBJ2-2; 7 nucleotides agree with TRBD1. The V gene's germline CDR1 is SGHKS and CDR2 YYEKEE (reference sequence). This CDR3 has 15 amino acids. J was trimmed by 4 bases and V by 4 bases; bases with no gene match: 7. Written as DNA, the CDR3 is TGTGCCAGCAGCGGTGGGACAGCTCTCACCGGGGAGCTGTTTTTT. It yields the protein CASSGGTALTGELFF.

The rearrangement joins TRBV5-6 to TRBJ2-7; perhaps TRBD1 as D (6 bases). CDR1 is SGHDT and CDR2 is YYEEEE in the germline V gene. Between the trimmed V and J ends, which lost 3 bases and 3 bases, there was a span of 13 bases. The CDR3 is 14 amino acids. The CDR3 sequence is CASSSTGAFYEQYF. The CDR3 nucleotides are TGTGCCAGCAGCTCGACAGGAGCCTTCTACGAGCAGTACTTC.

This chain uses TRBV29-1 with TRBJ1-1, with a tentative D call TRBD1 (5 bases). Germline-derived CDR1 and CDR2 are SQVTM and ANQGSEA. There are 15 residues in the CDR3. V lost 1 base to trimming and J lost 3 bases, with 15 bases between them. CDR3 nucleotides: TGCAGCGTTGAAGGAGATTCAGGGATCGACACTGAAGCTTTCTTT. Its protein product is CSVEGDSGIDTEAFF.

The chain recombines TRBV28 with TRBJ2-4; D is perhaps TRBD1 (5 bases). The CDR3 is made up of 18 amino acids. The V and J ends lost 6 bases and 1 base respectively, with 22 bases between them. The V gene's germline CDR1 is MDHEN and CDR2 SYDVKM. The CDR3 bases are TGTGCCAGCAGATCCGTTAGATGGCAGGGTTCCGCCAAAAACATTCAGTACTTC. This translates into CASRSVRWQGSAKNIQYF.

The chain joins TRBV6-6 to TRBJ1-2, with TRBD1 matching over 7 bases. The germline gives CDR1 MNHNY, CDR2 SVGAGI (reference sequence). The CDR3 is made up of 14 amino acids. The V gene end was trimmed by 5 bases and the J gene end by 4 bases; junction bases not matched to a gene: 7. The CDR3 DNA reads TGTGCCAGCAGTGGTGAGGGGGCGCTCTATGGCTACACCTTC. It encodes CASSGEGALYGYTF.

CDR3 nucleotide sequence: TGCGCCAGCAGGGTGACAGGGGGGAACACTGAAGCTTTCTTT. It translates to CASRVTGGNTEAFF. The chain recombines TRBV10-2 with TRBJ1-1; 9 nucleotides match TRBD1. Germline loops: CDR1 WSHSY, CDR2 SAAADI. V shed 6 bases, J shed 1 base, and the junction held 3 bases outside the gene matches. The CDR3 loop spans 14 amino acids.

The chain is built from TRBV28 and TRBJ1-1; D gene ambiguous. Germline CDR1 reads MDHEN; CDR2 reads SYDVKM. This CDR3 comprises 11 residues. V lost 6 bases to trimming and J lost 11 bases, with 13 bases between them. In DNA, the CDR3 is TGTGCCAGCAGCGCGGAAATCCGGGCTTTCTTT. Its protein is CASSAEIRAFF.

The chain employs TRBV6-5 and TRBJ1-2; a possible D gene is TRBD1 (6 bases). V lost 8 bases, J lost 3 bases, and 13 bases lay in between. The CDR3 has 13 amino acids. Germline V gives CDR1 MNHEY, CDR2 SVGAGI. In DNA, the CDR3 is TGTGCCAGCCAAGAGGGGGTGGACTATGGCTACACCTTC. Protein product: CASQEGVDYGYTF.

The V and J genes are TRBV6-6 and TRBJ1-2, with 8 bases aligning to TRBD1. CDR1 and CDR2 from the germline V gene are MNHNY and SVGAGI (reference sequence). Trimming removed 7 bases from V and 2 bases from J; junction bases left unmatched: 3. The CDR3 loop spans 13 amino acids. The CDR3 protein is CASNRQGNYGYTF. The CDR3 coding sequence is TGTGCCAGCAACCGACAGGGGAACTATGGCTACACCTTC.

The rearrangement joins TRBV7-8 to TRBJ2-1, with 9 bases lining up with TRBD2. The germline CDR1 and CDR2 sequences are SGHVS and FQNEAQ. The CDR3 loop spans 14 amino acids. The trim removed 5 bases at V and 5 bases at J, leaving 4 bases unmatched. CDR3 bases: TGTGCCAGCAGCGGGCGGGAGGGACACAATGAGCAGTTCTTC. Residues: CASSGREGHNEQFF.

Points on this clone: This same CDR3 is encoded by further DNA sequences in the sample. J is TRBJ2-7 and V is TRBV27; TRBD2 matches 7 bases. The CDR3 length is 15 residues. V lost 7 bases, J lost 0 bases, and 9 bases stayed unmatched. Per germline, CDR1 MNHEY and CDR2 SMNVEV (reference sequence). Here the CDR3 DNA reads TGTGCCAGCACCCCGAGCGGGAAGCCCTCCTACGAGCAGTACTTC. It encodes CASTPSGKPSYEQYF.

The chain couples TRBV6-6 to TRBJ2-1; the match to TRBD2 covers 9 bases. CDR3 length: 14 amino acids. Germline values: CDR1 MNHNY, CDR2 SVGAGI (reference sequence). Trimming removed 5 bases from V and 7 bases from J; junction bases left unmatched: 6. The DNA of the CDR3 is TGTGCCAGCAGTCTGCGGGCGGGAGGGAATGAGCAGTTCTTC. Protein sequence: CASSLRAGGNEQFF.

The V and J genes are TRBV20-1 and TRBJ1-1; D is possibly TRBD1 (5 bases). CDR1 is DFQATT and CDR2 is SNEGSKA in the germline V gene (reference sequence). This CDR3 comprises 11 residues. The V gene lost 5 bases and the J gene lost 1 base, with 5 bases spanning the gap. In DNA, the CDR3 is TGCAGTGCTGGACAGAACACTGAAGCTTTCTTT. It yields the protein CSAGQNTEAFF.